The 24 T cell receptor beta chains given below trace back to one sample, sequenced in a study of CD8+ T cells in alopecia areata. Pooled cells of cutaneous lymph node origin were sorted on CD4, CD8alpha, NKG2D, NKG2ACE and other markers. Reverse transcribed after extraction, RNA yielded cDNA as the sequencing template. TCRdb's copy holds only in-frame clones and misses some; the assay was immunoSEQ multiplex PCR. Observed are about 9,000 clones, no singletons, with the top ten taking around a fifth. Sequenced: CD8+ T cells sorted from a lymph node. Every receptor here comes from a C3H/HeJ mouse with alopecia areata. For the strain, the MHC haplotype given is H2-k.

This clone occurred many times. Gene names refer to mouse genes. The read falls 4 residues short of the CDR3 end, and the missing part is taken from the germline J gene. The rearrangement joins TRBV13-3 to TRBJ1-1; 8 bases fit TRBD1. CDR1 and CDR2 (germline): NNHDY, SYVADS. The CDR3 sequence is 14 residues long. Germline trimming cut 2 bases from V and 3 bases from J; bases unmatched to any gene: 3. The CDR3 spells CASSETGAYTEVFF. The CDR3 DNA, read in part, is TGTGCCAGCAGTGAGACAGGGGCGTACACA.

This clone was recorded many times. The listed genes are named as in mouse. The CDR3 extends 4 residues past the end of the read, so its final part is completed from the germline J gene. The chain couples TRBV29 to TRBJ2-7, with 8 bases identical to TRBD2. The CDR3 sequence is 14 residues long. Trimming took 4 bases from V and 3 from J; bases not matched to a gene: 5. The germline V gene encodes CDR1 MSHET and CDR2 SYDVDS. CDR3 in amino acids: CASSSTGVYYEQYF. The DNA read from the CDR3 is TGTGCTAGCAGTTCGACTGGGGTTTACTAT. Variable domain in full (rest from reference TRBV29 and TRBJ2-7): DMKVTQMPRYLIKRMGENVLLECGQDMSHETMYWYRQDPGLGLQLIYISYDVDSNSEGDIPKGYRVSRKKREHFSLILDSAKTNQTSVYFCASSSTGVYYEQYFGPGTRLTVL.

This clone was counted between two and nine times. The gene names given are mouse names. From the germline J gene comes the end of the CDR3, since the read stops 4 residues before it. J is TRBJ1-2 and V is TRBV13-3; TRBD1 is a possible D gene (6 bases). Trimming pared 0 bases from V and 2 bases from J, leaving 11 bases between. The CDR3 extends over 15 amino acids. Germline V gene lookup returns CDR1 NNHDY and CDR2 SYVADS. CDR3 DNA (partial): TGTGCCAGCAGTGATGATGGGGGGCGCAACTCC. It yields the protein CASSDDGGRNS. The CDR3 in its entirety is CASSDDGGRNSDYTF.

This clone was found many times. The gene names given are mouse names. CDR3 bases read: TGCACCTGCAGTGCAGTTAGGGGA. It translates to CTCSAVRG. The CDR3 reads in full as CTCSAVRGEVFF. The chain links TRBV1 to TRBJ1-1, with a possible D match to TRBD1 (5 bases). The CDR3 extends 4 residues past the end of the read, so its final part is completed from the germline J gene. The germline V gene encodes CDR1 NSQYPW and CDR2 LRSPGD (reference sequence). CDR3 length equals 12 residues.

In its sample, this clone was seen many times. Gene names are the mouse ones. The read comes to an end 4 residues before the CDR3 does, leaving the germline J gene to fill in the end. J is TRBJ2-3 and V is TRBV1, with 8 bases that match TRBD2. The CDR3 consists of 15 residues. Germline V lookup: CDR1 NSQYPW, CDR2 LRSPGD (reference sequence). V lost 3 bases, J lost 2 bases, and 4 bases stayed unmatched. The part of the CDR3 DNA that was read is TGCACCTGCAGTGCGAGGACTGGGCATGCAGAA. Translation: CTCSARTGHAE. The CDR3 in its entirety is CTCSARTGHAETLYF.

This clone is labeled medium-sized. Germline and genes here are mouse. The read halts 4 residues ahead of the CDR3 end, with the missing end drawn from the germline J gene. The rearrangement joins TRBV13-1 to TRBJ2-2; 7 bases fit TRBD2. Germline V gives CDR1 NSHNY, CDR2 SYGAGN. The CDR3 spans 14 residues. J was trimmed by 4 bases and V by 5 bases; bases with no gene match: 5. The CDR3: CASRELGTTGQLYF. Partial CDR3 DNA: TGTGCCAGCAGGGAACTGGGGACCACCGGG.

By share, this clone counts as medium-sized. Mouse gene names apply. The missing CDR3 end, 4 residues past where the read stops, is filled in from the germline J gene. V and J are TRBV16 and TRBJ2-7; possibly TRBD2 for D (5 bases). Trimming cost V 3 bases and J 3 bases, with 9 bases left between them. The length of the CDR3 is 13 residues. From germline, CDR1 is SGHSA and CDR2 FRNQAP. The CDR3 DNA, read in part, is TGTGCAAGCAGCTTTGCTGGGATCTAT. Its translation: CASSFAGIY. The full CDR3 reads CASSFAGIYEQYF.

By share of the sample, this clone is medium-sized. Gene names are mouse gene names. The read stops 4 residues short of the end of the CDR3; the missing end is completed from the germline J gene. The chain couples TRBV1 to TRBJ2-7; 7 nucleotides line up with TRBD1. Germline V gene data show CDR1 as NSQYPW and CDR2 as LRSPGD (reference sequence). The CDR3 sequence is 13 residues long. The CDR3 here is CTCSALGQYEQYF. The CDR3 DNA, read in part, is TGCACCTGCAGTGCCTTGGGACAGTAT. Supplemented by reference TRBV1 and TRBJ2-7, the full variable domain reads VTLLEQNPRWRLVPRGQAVNLRCILKNSQYPWMSWYQQDLQKQLQWLFTLRSPGDKEVKSLPGADYLATRVTDTELRLQVANMSQGRTLYCTCSALGQYEQYFGPGTRLTVL.

This clone was seen a handful of times. Gene labels here are mouse ones. The read finishes 4 residues shy of the CDR3 end, and the germline J gene is used to complete it. The V gene is TRBV2, the J gene TRBJ2-7; TRBD2 is a possible D gene (5 bases). V gave up 1 base and J gave up 1 base, with 8 bases separating them. The CDR3 extends over 14 amino acids. Germline V gives CDR1 LGHNA, CDR2 YSYQKL. CDR3: CASSQGVGSYEQYF. The sequenced CDR3 bases are TGTGCCAGCAGCCAAGGAGTGGGGTCCTAT.

Comment on this clone: Gene names refer to mouse genes. The read ends 4 residues before the CDR3 terminus; that terminus is restored from the germline J gene. The genes are TRBV19 and TRBJ1-1, with D possibly TRBD1 on 6 matching bases. Trimming stripped 0 bases from V and 4 bases from J, with 7 bases between. This CDR3 is built from 13 residues. Germline CDR1 is FNHDT and CDR2 is SITEND (reference sequence). The sequenced CDR3 bases are TGTGCCAGCAGTATAGGCAGGGGCACA. It yields the protein CASSIGRGT. The entire CDR3 protein is CASSIGRGTEVFF.

This clone has a count of ten or more. Gene names denote mouse genes. The read terminates 4 residues ahead of where the CDR3 ends, so the germline J gene completes it. The V and J genes are TRBV13-3 and TRBJ2-1; 14 bases fit TRBD2. This CDR3 spans 16 amino acids. Germline CDR1 is NNHDY and CDR2 is SYVADS. The CDR3 protein is CASSPGTGGAQAEQFF. CDR3 DNA (partial): TGTGCCAGCAGTCCCGGGACTGGGGGGGCGCAGGCT.

At least ten counts were recorded for this clone. The listed genes are named as in mouse. CDR3: CASSSTESSAETLYF. The DNA read from the CDR3 is TGTGCTAGCAGTTCCACAGAATCTAGTGCAGAA. The chain joins TRBV29 to TRBJ2-3, with D uncertain. The read terminates 4 residues before the CDR3 end, so the remaining end is supplied by the germline J gene. V lost 4 bases, J lost 0 bases, and 11 bases lay in between. Germline V lookup: CDR1 MSHET, CDR2 SYDVDS. The CDR3 runs 15 residues.

This clone was counted ten times or more. Mouse gene names and germline throughout. The read ends 4 residues early relative to the CDR3; the germline J gene fills the gap. This chain joins TRBV19 and TRBJ2-3, with 11 bases aligning to TRBD2. Looked up from germline, CDR1 is FNHDT and CDR2 is SITEND (reference sequence). The V gene end was trimmed by 4 bases and the J gene end by 4 bases; junction bases not matched to a gene: 8. The CDR3 runs to 16 residues. CDR3 in amino acids: CASSPQGTGGPETLYF. The sequenced CDR3 bases are TGTGCCAGCAGTCCTCAAGGGACTGGGGGCCCAGAA.

This clone was detected ten times or more. Here the gene names and germline are mouse. The read falls 4 residues short of the CDR3 end, and the missing part is taken from the germline J gene. This chain uses TRBV13-3 with TRBJ2-3; TRBD2 aligns across 14 bases. V lost 5 bases, J lost 0 bases, and 2 bases stayed unmatched. Looked up from germline, CDR1 is NNHDY and CDR2 is SYVADS. There are 16 residues in the CDR3. CDR3 DNA (partial): TGTGCCAGCAGAGGGACTGGGGGGGCTAGTGCAGAA. Protein sequence: CASRGTGGASAE. The whole CDR3 region reads CASRGTGGASAETLYF.

As for this clone: Mouse gene names and germline throughout. The read ends 4 residues before the CDR3 terminus; that terminus is restored from the germline J gene. The chain has TRBV4 and TRBJ2-3, with TRBD2 identical over 9 bases. Germline V gene lookup returns CDR1 LGHDT and CDR2 YNNKQL (reference sequence). The CDR3 length is 16 residues. Trimming cost V 3 bases and J 0 bases; bases outside gene matches: 4. CDR3 DNA, as far as it was read: TGTGCCAGCAGCTATGACTGGGGGTCTAGTGCAGAA. It encodes CASSYDWGSSAE. Given in full, the CDR3 is CASSYDWGSSAETLYF.

Sample share makes this clone medium-sized (0.01 to 0.1%). Genes here carry mouse names. The read stops 4 residues short of the end of the CDR3; the missing end is completed from the germline J gene. The genes are TRBV13-3 and TRBJ2-7; 12 bases fit TRBD2. Germline values: CDR1 NNHDY, CDR2 SYVADS. V was pared by 6 bases and J by 2 bases, with 3 bases of the junction left unmatched. The CDR3 is 14 amino acids. CDR3 sequence: CASTGLGGAYEQYF. CDR3 bases read: TGTGCCAGCACGGGACTGGGGGGCGCCTAT.

By share of the sample, this clone is medium-sized. The gene symbols are mouse symbols. The sequence runs out 4 residues before the end of the CDR3; the remainder is reconstructed from the germline J gene. The rearrangement links TRBV14 to TRBJ2-1, with D maybe TRBD1 (6 bases). Trimming took off 1 base at V and 1 base at J, with 9 bases between the two ends. CDR3 size: 15 residues. Germline V gene sequence: CDR1 SGHDT, CDR2 FRDEAV. This CDR3 is CASSFGTSNYAEQFF. The DNA read from the CDR3 is TGTGCCAGCAGTTTCGGGACATCAAACTATGCT.

As to this clone: Germline and genes here are mouse. The read terminates 4 residues before the CDR3 end, so the remaining end is supplied by the germline J gene. This chain connects TRBV13-2 to TRBJ2-4, with D perhaps TRBD2 (6 bases). CDR1 and CDR2 (germline): NNHNN, SYGAGS (reference sequence). The CDR3 is 15 amino acids. The CDR3 protein is CASGDAYGGRNTLYF. The CDR3 bases that were read are TGTGCCAGCGGTGATGCGTACGGGGGGAGGAAC.

In this sample, this clone turned up a few times. Each gene name is a mouse one. This CDR3 reads CAWSLGTGNTEVFF. Incomplete CDR3 DNA: TGTGCCTGGAGTCTAGGGACAGGGAACACA. The chain employs TRBV31 and TRBJ1-1, with 8 bases fitting TRBD1. The read is 4 residues too short to cover the CDR3 end, so that end is filled in from the germline J gene. The V gene's germline CDR1 is GKSSPN and CDR2 SITVG. V lost 0 bases to trimming and J lost 1 base; unmatched junction nucleotides: 1. The CDR3 is 14 residues long.

This clone occurred many times. Gene names follow the mouse nomenclature. The read falls 4 residues short of the CDR3 end, and the missing part is taken from the germline J gene. This chain joins TRBV13-1 and TRBJ2-4; 11 bases align to TRBD2. The CDR3 runs 16 residues. V trimming: 0 bases; J trimming: 2 bases; junction bases outside the gene matches: 2. Germline V gene lookup returns CDR1 NSHNY and CDR2 SYGAGN. This chain's CDR3 is CASSDVGLGDQNTLYF. CDR3 bases read: TGTGCCAGCAGTGATGTGGGACTGGGGGATCAAAAC.

This clone has at least ten counts. The gene names given are mouse names. The read stops 4 residues short of the end of the CDR3; the missing end is completed from the germline J gene. V and J are TRBV1 and TRBJ2-2, with 10 bases lining up with TRBD1. This CDR3 has 17 residues. The germline gives CDR1 NSQYPW, CDR2 LRSPGD (reference sequence). The V segment lost 0 bases and the J segment 3 bases; nucleotides outside the gene matches: 4. Partial CDR3 DNA: TGCACCTGCAGTGCAGATCCCGGACAGGGGGACACCGGG. Protein product: CTCSADPGQGDTG. In full, the CDR3 reads CTCSADPGQGDTGQLYF.

This clone has a count of ten or more. Genes and germline are mouse. The read falls 4 residues short of the CDR3 end, and the missing part is taken from the germline J gene. Other nucleotide sequences in the sample specify the same CDR3. The V call is TRBV13-3, the J call TRBJ2-7; 8 bases are shared with TRBD1. Germline-derived CDR1 and CDR2 are NNHDY and SYVADS. V was clipped by 2 bases and J by 0 bases; unmatched bases: 4. CDR3 size: 15 residues. The CDR3 is CASSETGTGSYEQYF. The CDR3 bases that were read are TGTGCCAGCAGTGAAACTGGGACAGGCTCCTAT.

By share, this clone ranks as medium-sized. Gene names are the mouse ones. With the read ending 4 residues before the CDR3 end, the germline J gene is used to fill in that end. The gene calls are TRBV17 and TRBJ2-7; TRBD2 might be the D (6 bases). Germline V gene sequence: CDR1 MNHDT, CDR2 YYDKIL. Trimming removed 2 bases at V and 0 bases at J, with 14 bases between. CDR3 length: 16 residues. CDR3 sequence: CASSRWVGGSSYEQYF. CDR3 DNA (partial): TGTGCTAGCAGTAGATGGGTTGGGGGTAGCTCCTAT.

This clone rates as medium-sized (0.01 to 0.1%). Gene names refer to mouse genes. The CDR3 goes on 4 residues after the read ends, and that part is filled in from the germline J gene. The rearrangement joins TRBV13-3 to TRBJ2-7, with 11 bases aligning to TRBD2. The trim removed 5 bases at V and 3 bases at J, leaving 7 bases unmatched. This CDR3 has 15 residues. Germline CDR1 reads NNHDY; CDR2 reads SYVADS. Here the CDR3 reads CASSYTGTGGYEQYF. The part of the CDR3 DNA that was read is TGTGCCAGCAGCTACACCGGGACTGGGGGCTAT.